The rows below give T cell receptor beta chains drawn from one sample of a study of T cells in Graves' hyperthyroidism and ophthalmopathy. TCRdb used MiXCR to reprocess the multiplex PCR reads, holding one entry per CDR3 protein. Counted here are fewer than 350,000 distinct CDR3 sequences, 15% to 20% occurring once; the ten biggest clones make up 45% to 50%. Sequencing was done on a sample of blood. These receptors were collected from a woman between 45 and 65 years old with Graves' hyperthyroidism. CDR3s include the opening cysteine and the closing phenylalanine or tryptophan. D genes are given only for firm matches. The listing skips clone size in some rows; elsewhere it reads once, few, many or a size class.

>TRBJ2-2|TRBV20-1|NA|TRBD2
TGCAGTGCAATGACTAGCGTCGGCGGGGAGCTGTTTTTT
CSAMTSVGGELFF
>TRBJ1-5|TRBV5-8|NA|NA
TGTGCCAGCAGTTACAATCAGCCCCAGCATTTT
CASSYNQPQHF
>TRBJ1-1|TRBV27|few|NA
TGTGCCAGCAGTTTTAGGGGGGGCTCAGCTGAAGCTTTCTTT
CASSFRGGSAEAFF
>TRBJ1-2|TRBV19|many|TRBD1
TGTGCCAGTAGTATCAGGGACAGGGGACCCTATGGCTACACCTTC
CASSIRDRGPYGYTF
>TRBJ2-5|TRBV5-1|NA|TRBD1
TGCGCCAGCAGCCGACAGGGGGATGTTGGAGAGACCCAGTACTTC
CASSRQGDVGETQYF
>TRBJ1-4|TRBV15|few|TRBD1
TGTGCCACCAGCAGCAGCGTTTTGGACAGGGGAGTCGAAAAACTGTTTTTT
CATSSSVLDRGVEKLFF
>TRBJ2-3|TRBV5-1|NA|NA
TGCGCCAGCAGCCCGGTCAGTAGGTCCACAGATACGCAGTATTTT
CASSPVSRSTDTQYF
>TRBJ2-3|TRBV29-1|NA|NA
TGCAGCGTTGAGAGGGGCACAGATACGCAGTATTTT
CSVERGTDTQYF
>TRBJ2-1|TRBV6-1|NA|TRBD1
TGTGCCAGCAGTGAAACACAGGGGCCCCTCAACAATGAGCAGTTCTTC
CASSETQGPLNNEQFF
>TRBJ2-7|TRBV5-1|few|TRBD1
TGCGCCAGCAGCTTGGGAGGGGGCGGAGCGGAAAGTTACTACGAGCAGTACTTC
CASSLGGGGAESYYEQYF
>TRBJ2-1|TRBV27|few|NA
TGTGCCAGCAGTGCCGGGACTCGCGGCTACAATGAGCAGTTCTTC
CASSAGTRGYNEQFF
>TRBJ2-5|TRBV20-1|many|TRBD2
TGCAGTGCGGGGCGGGAGTACGGTGAGACCCAGTACTTC
CSAGREYGETQYF
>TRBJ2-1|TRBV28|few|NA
TGTGCCAGCAGTATGGGACGTAACAATGAGCAGTTCTTC
CASSMGRNNEQFF
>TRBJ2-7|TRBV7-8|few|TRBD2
TGTGCCAGCAGCTCTGATCCGGGACTAGCTTACGAGCAGTACTTC
CASSSDPGLAYEQYF
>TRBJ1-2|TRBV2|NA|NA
TGTGCCAGCAGTTTGGACCGCTACTATGGCTACACCTTC
CASSLDRYYGYTF
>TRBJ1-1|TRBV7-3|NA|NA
TGTGCCAGCAGCTTATTTGAAGGCACTGAAGCTTTCTTT
CASSLFEGTEAFF
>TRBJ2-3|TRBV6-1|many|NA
TGTGCCAGCAGTCCTCGGAGACTATCCAACACAGATACGCAGTATTTT
CASSPRRLSNTDTQYF
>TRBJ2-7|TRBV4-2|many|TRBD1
TGTGCCAGCAGCCAAGGACAGGGGTCCTACGAGCAGTACTTC
CASSQGQGSYEQYF
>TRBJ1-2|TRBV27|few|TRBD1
TGTGCCAGCAGTTGGAACGTCCGGGACAGTCCTTATGGCTACACCTTC
CASSWNVRDSPYGYTF
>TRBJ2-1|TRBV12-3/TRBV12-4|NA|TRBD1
TGTGCCAGCAGTTTTCTGGGACAGGTCTACAATGAGCAGTTCTTC
CASSFLGQVYNEQFF
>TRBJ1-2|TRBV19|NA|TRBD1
TGTGCCAGTAGTATGGACAGGGGCCACTATGGCTACACCTTC
CASSMDRGHYGYTF
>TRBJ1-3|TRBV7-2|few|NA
TGTGCCAGCAGCTTGGACCCGACGGGTTTTAGCACCATATATTTT
CASSLDPTGFSTIYF
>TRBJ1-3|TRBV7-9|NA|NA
TGTGCCAGCAGCCCCCCCTGGTTGTTCTCTGGAAACACCATATATTTT
CASSPPWLFSGNTIYF
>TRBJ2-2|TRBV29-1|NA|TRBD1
TGCAGCGTTGAGGAGGACAGGGGGCGCGCCACCGGGGAGCTGTTTTTT
CSVEEDRGRATGELFF
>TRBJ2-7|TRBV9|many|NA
TGTGCCAGCAGCGATAGCGGTGACTCCTACGAGCAGTACTTC
CASSDSGDSYEQYF
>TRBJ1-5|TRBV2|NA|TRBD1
TGTGCCAGCAGCACCACAGGGGTCTCGGTTAGCAATCAGCCCCAGCATTTT
CASSTTGVSVSNQPQHF
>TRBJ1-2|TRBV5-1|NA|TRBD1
TGTGCCAGCAGCTTGACAGGGGAGAAAGGCTACACCTTC
CASSLTGEKGYTF
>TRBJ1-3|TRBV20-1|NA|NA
TGCAGTGCAGGGGCGGCCAACTCTGGAAACACCATATATTTT
CSAGAANSGNTIYF
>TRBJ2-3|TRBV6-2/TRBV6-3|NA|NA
TGTGCCAGCAGTTACTCGACTATTGGAGCAGATACGCAGTATTTT
CASSYSTIGADTQYF
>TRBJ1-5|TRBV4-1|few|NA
TGCGCCAGCAGCCAAGAAAAGGGGATGGATCAGCCCCAGCATTTT
CASSQEKGMDQPQHF
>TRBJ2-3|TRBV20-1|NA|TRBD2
TGCAGTGCTACGGGGGGGCTTGGGGGTTACACAGATACGCAGTATTTT
CSATGGLGGYTDTQYF